These T cell receptor beta chains were read from a single sample in a study of T cell changes during pregnancy in multiple sclerosis. The protocol was immunoSEQ multiplex PCR, while the TCRdb copy is restricted to in-frame clones and leaves out a portion. The sample contains around 75,000 clones, 91% of which appear only once. Specimen: CD4+ T cells from peripheral blood mononuclear cells, collected in the third trimester of pregnancy. The receptor source for this set is a female donor in good health, enrolled as a control in a pregnancy study. The CDR3 runs from the conserved cysteine through the conserved F or W. The order of the fields is D gene, clone size, J gene, V gene, CDR3 DNA, CDR3 protein. The D gene is left open where the match is weak. Clone sizes are given selectively: once, few, many, or a class where the clone is expanded.

d_gene: TRBD1
abundance: NA
j_gene: TRBJ2-1
v_gene: TRBV5-4
CDR3nt: TGTGCCAGCAGCGGCGTCGACAGGGTGAAAAATGAGCAGTTCTTC
CDR3aa: CASSGVDRVKNEQFF

d_gene: NA
abundance: NA
j_gene: TRBJ1-6
v_gene: TRBV7-2
CDR3nt: TGTGCCAGCAGCCCGAGGAGGGATAATTCACCCCTCCACTTT
CDR3aa: CASSPRRDNSPLHF

d_gene: TRBD1
abundance: NA
j_gene: TRBJ2-7
v_gene: TRBV27
CDR3nt: TGTGCCAGCAGTTCTGGGACAGTTTACGAGCAGTACTTC
CDR3aa: CASSSGTVYEQYF

d_gene: TRBD2
abundance: few
j_gene: TRBJ2-1
v_gene: TRBV11-2
CDR3nt: TGTGCCAGCAGCTCAAGCGGGGGGCAGGGCTATGAGCAGTTCTTC
CDR3aa: CASSSSGGQGYEQFF

d_gene: NA
abundance: NA
j_gene: TRBJ2-7
v_gene: TRBV5-1
CDR3nt: TGCGCCAGCAGCCTAAAACGACAGTGGGGCCAATCCTACGAGCAGTACTTC
CDR3aa: CASSLKRQWGQSYEQYF

d_gene: NA
abundance: NA
j_gene: TRBJ1-2
v_gene: TRBV10-3
CDR3nt: TGTGCCATCAGTGAGGCGACAGGTTCAGCCTATGGCTACACCTTC
CDR3aa: CAISEATGSAYGYTF

d_gene: TRBD2
abundance: NA
j_gene: TRBJ2-3
v_gene: TRBV5-6
CDR3nt: TGTGCCAGCAGCTTGACTAGCGGGGGCCTGCCAGATACGCAGTATTTT
CDR3aa: CASSLTSGGLPDTQYF

d_gene: NA
abundance: NA
j_gene: TRBJ2-7
v_gene: TRBV19
CDR3nt: TGTGCCAGTAGTACGAGCTCCTACGAGCAGTACTTC
CDR3aa: CASSTSSYEQYF

d_gene: NA
abundance: NA
j_gene: TRBJ2-5
v_gene: TRBV7-3
CDR3nt: TGTGCCAGCAGCCGGACGGGGTCGGAGACCCAGTACTTC
CDR3aa: CASSRTGSETQYF

d_gene: NA
abundance: NA
j_gene: TRBJ2-6
v_gene: TRBV7-2
CDR3nt: TGTGCCAGCAGCTTACTTGGACATTCGAGCCCCTCTGGGGCCAACGTCCTGACTTTC
CDR3aa: CASSLLGHSSPSGANVLTF

d_gene: TRBD1
abundance: few
j_gene: TRBJ1-6
v_gene: TRBV4-2
CDR3nt: TGTGCCAGCAGCCAAAACCCGGGACAGGGTGGTTCACCCCTCCACTTT
CDR3aa: CASSQNPGQGGSPLHF

d_gene: NA
abundance: NA
j_gene: TRBJ2-5
v_gene: TRBV30
CDR3nt: TGTGCCTGGAGTGCCCGTGAGACCCAGTACTTC
CDR3aa: CAWSARETQYF

d_gene: NA
abundance: NA
j_gene: TRBJ2-7
v_gene: TRBV7-9
CDR3nt: TGTGCCAGCAGGCAGGACTACGAGCAGTACTTC
CDR3aa: CASRQDYEQYF

d_gene: NA
abundance: NA
j_gene: TRBJ1-2
v_gene: TRBV7-2
CDR3nt: TGTGCCAGCAGCTCAAATGGGGCAGGGCATGGCTACACCTTC
CDR3aa: CASSSNGAGHGYTF

d_gene: TRBD2
abundance: NA
j_gene: TRBJ2-5
v_gene: TRBV9
CDR3nt: TGTGCCAGCAGCGTAGGAGGACGGGGGGGCCTGGGAGAAGAGACCCAGTACTTC
CDR3aa: CASSVGGRGGLGEETQYF

d_gene: NA
abundance: NA
j_gene: TRBJ1-3
v_gene: TRBV19
CDR3nt: TGTGCCAGTAGTAAGAAGGAGGGGACGTTCTCTGGAAACACCATATATTTT
CDR3aa: CASSKKEGTFSGNTIYF

d_gene: NA
abundance: NA
j_gene: TRBJ1-2
v_gene: TRBV18
CDR3nt: TGTGCCAGCTCACCACGACAGGATGGCTACACCTTC
CDR3aa: CASSPRQDGYTF

d_gene: NA
abundance: NA
j_gene: TRBJ2-7
v_gene: TRBV7-8
CDR3nt: TGTGCCAGCAGCGCCAGGCGTGTTGTCTACGAGCAGTACTTC
CDR3aa: CASSARRVVYEQYF

d_gene: NA
abundance: NA
j_gene: TRBJ1-1
v_gene: TRBV7-3
CDR3nt: TGTGCCAGCAGCTCCGACACCTTCACTGAAGCTTTCTTT
CDR3aa: CASSSDTFTEAFF

d_gene: NA
abundance: NA
j_gene: TRBJ1-1
v_gene: TRBV7-9
CDR3nt: TGTGCCAGCAGCTTAGGACATTTGAACACTGAAGCTTTCTTT
CDR3aa: CASSLGHLNTEAFF

d_gene: TRBD2
abundance: NA
j_gene: TRBJ2-3
v_gene: TRBV18
CDR3nt: TGTGCCAGCGGCGCTAGCGGGGGGGCGGATACGCAGTATTTT
CDR3aa: CASGASGGADTQYF

d_gene: NA
abundance: NA
j_gene: TRBJ2-2
v_gene: TRBV19
CDR3nt: TGTGCCAGTAGCCGCCTAGGGGGCGGGGGGACCGGGGAGCTGTTTTTT
CDR3aa: CASSRLGGGGTGELFF

d_gene: NA
abundance: NA
j_gene: TRBJ1-6
v_gene: TRBV5-1
CDR3nt: TGCGCCAGCAGTCGGGAGGGTCCGGGGTCCTATAATTCACCCCTCCACTTT
CDR3aa: CASSREGPGSYNSPLHF

d_gene: TRBD1
abundance: NA
j_gene: TRBJ1-2
v_gene: TRBV6-5
CDR3nt: TGTGCCAGCAGTCCTCGACAGGGATTCTATGGCTACACCTTC
CDR3aa: CASSPRQGFYGYTF

d_gene: TRBD1
abundance: NA
j_gene: TRBJ1-1
v_gene: TRBV9
CDR3nt: TGTGCCAGCAGTTCCCCAGGGGGTTGGGGCACTGAAGCTTTCTTT
CDR3aa: CASSSPGGWGTEAFF

d_gene: TRBD1
abundance: NA
j_gene: TRBJ1-1
v_gene: TRBV19
CDR3nt: TGTGCCAGTACACCCGGGACAGAGAACACTGAAGCTTTCTTT
CDR3aa: CASTPGTENTEAFF

d_gene: NA
abundance: NA
j_gene: TRBJ1-4
v_gene: TRBV27
CDR3nt: TGTGCCAGCAGTTTAAACAGGCCTAATGAAAAACTGTTTTTT
CDR3aa: CASSLNRPNEKLFF

d_gene: TRBD1
abundance: once
j_gene: TRBJ1-3
v_gene: TRBV7-2
CDR3nt: TGTGCCAGCAGCTTAGGCGACAGGGCCGCCGGAAACACCATATATTTT
CDR3aa: CASSLGDRAAGNTIYF

d_gene: TRBD1
abundance: NA
j_gene: TRBJ1-2
v_gene: TRBV9
CDR3nt: TGTGCCAGCAGCGTAGATAGGACAGGTGGCGGCTACACCTTC
CDR3aa: CASSVDRTGGGYTF

d_gene: NA
abundance: NA
j_gene: TRBJ2-2
v_gene: TRBV7-8
CDR3nt: TGTGCCAGCAGCCCACTCGAGAGAGGGGAGCTGTTTTTT
CDR3aa: CASSPLERGELFF

d_gene: NA
abundance: NA
j_gene: TRBJ2-7
v_gene: TRBV7-8
CDR3nt: TGTGCCAGCAGCTTATTTAACAGCCTAACTTTCTACGAGCAGTACTTC
CDR3aa: CASSLFNSLTFYEQYF

d_gene: NA
abundance: NA
j_gene: TRBJ2-7
v_gene: TRBV19
CDR3nt: TGTGCCAGTAGGCAACAGGATAGCTCCTACGAGCAGTACTTC
CDR3aa: CASRQQDSSYEQYF

d_gene: TRBD1
abundance: NA
j_gene: TRBJ1-1
v_gene: TRBV19
CDR3nt: TGTGCCAGTAGTATAGGGGGACAGGGGGAAACTGAAGCTTTCTTT
CDR3aa: CASSIGGQGETEAFF

d_gene: TRBD1
abundance: NA
j_gene: TRBJ1-4
v_gene: TRBV7-8
CDR3nt: TGTGCCAGCAGCTTTGGACAGGGCCGAAAACTGTTTTTT
CDR3aa: CASSFGQGRKLFF

d_gene: NA
abundance: NA
j_gene: TRBJ1-4
v_gene: TRBV19
CDR3nt: TGTGCCAGTAGTATAGATCCAGACAGGCGTAATGAAAAACTGTTTTTT
CDR3aa: CASSIDPDRRNEKLFF

d_gene: TRBD2
abundance: NA
j_gene: TRBJ2-5
v_gene: TRBV25-1
CDR3nt: TGTGCCAGCAGTGAATTTGGCGGGGGGGCCGGGGAGACCCAGTACTTC
CDR3aa: CASSEFGGGAGETQYF

d_gene: TRBD2
abundance: NA
j_gene: TRBJ2-1
v_gene: TRBV7-3
CDR3nt: TGTGCCAGCAGCGCGTCCGGGACTAGCGGAATTTACAATGAGCAGTTCTTC
CDR3aa: CASSASGTSGIYNEQFF

d_gene: NA
abundance: once
j_gene: TRBJ1-2
v_gene: TRBV5-6
CDR3nt: TGTGCCAGCAGCTTTCTCTCCCGAGGGCAAGAAGCAGGCTACACCTTC
CDR3aa: CASSFLSRGQEAGYTF

d_gene: TRBD1
abundance: NA
j_gene: TRBJ1-2
v_gene: TRBV29-1
CDR3nt: TGCAGCGCGAGGACAGGGGGTTATGGCTACACCTTC
CDR3aa: CSARTGGYGYTF

d_gene: NA
abundance: NA
j_gene: TRBJ2-3
v_gene: TRBV6-5
CDR3nt: TGTGCCAGCAGCGGGGGGCGGGGCACAGATACGCAGTATTTT
CDR3aa: CASSGGRGTDTQYF

d_gene: TRBD2
abundance: NA
j_gene: TRBJ2-5
v_gene: TRBV9
CDR3nt: TGTGCCAGCAGCGTAGACGGGGGGGGCCAAGAGACCCAGTACTTC
CDR3aa: CASSVDGGGQETQYF

d_gene: TRBD1
abundance: NA
j_gene: TRBJ1-1
v_gene: TRBV19
CDR3nt: TGTGCCAGTAGTATGAGACAGGGGCGAACTGAAGCTTTCTTT
CDR3aa: CASSMRQGRTEAFF

d_gene: NA
abundance: NA
j_gene: TRBJ1-3
v_gene: TRBV7-2
CDR3nt: TGTGCCAGCAGCTCCGCTGGAAACACCATATATTTT
CDR3aa: CASSSAGNTIYF

d_gene: TRBD1
abundance: NA
j_gene: TRBJ2-2
v_gene: TRBV4-2
CDR3nt: TGTGCCAGCAGCCAAGGGGACTCGGGACAGGGATCCGGGGAGCTGTTTTTT
CDR3aa: CASSQGDSGQGSGELFF

d_gene: NA
abundance: NA
j_gene: TRBJ1-4
v_gene: TRBV5-4
CDR3nt: TGTGCCAGCAGCCAACTTCCAGGGTCCGATGAAAAACTGTTTTTT
CDR3aa: CASSQLPGSDEKLFF